These 16 T cell receptor beta chains came from one sample sequenced in a study of OX40 agonist ivuxolimab in advanced cancers. The protocol was immunoSEQ multiplex PCR, while the TCRdb copy is restricted to in-frame clones and leaves out a portion. The table has some 25,000 clones, about four fifths seen once. Source: CD4+ or CD8+ T cells sorted from blood, taken in a trial of the OX40 agonist ivuxolimab. These receptors all stem from an adult with an advanced solid tumor such as melanoma, head and neck, liver or kidney cancer.

The chain combines TRBV15 with TRBJ2-2, with D possibly TRBD1 on 6 matching bases. CDR1 and CDR2 from the germline V gene are LNHNV and YYDKDF (reference sequence). This CDR3 comprises 17 residues. V was cut by 5 bases and J by 13 bases, with 29 bases left in between. CDR3 DNA sequence: TGTGCCACCAGCTCACTTGGGGCAGGGGCGACGAAACGGGCGCTGTTTTTT. Its protein product is CATSSLGAGATKRALFF.

This clone was recorded once. The chain links TRBV29-1 to TRBJ2-3; 12 positions match TRBD2. Germline V gene lookup returns CDR1 SQVTM and CDR2 ANQGSEA. The V gene end was trimmed by 7 bases and the J gene end by 4 bases; junction bases not matched to a gene: 9. The CDR3 is 15 residues long. Here the CDR3 reads CSAPRLAGEADTQYF. In DNA, the CDR3 is TGCAGCGCCCCTAGACTAGCGGGAGAGGCAGATACGCAGTATTTT.

The gene calls are TRBV4-2 and TRBJ2-1, with D unclear. The CDR3 contains 12 residues. Per the germline V gene, CDR1 is LGHNA and CDR2 is YNFKEQ. V was trimmed by 5 bases and J by 8 bases, leaving 10 bases between them. The CDR3 loop reads CASSLVNDEQFF. CDR3 nucleotides: TGTGCCAGCAGCTTGGTAAATGATGAGCAGTTCTTC.

This clone was counted only a few times. The gene calls are TRBV5-5 and TRBJ2-3, with D perhaps given as TRBD1 or TRBD2 (5 bases each). Germline assignment: CDR1 SGHKS and CDR2 YYEKEE (reference sequence). The CDR3 runs to 14 residues. V was trimmed by 0 bases and J by 6 bases, leaving 11 bases between them. Written as DNA, the CDR3 is TGTGCCAGCAGCTTGGGGTCGGGACCGGATACGCAGTATTTT. This sequence encodes CASSLGSGPDTQYF.

The rearrangement links TRBV9 to TRBJ1-5, with 7 positions matching TRBD1. CDR1 is SGDLS and CDR2 is YYNGEE in the germline V gene. The CDR3 extends over 14 amino acids. V shed 3 bases, J shed 4 bases, and the junction held 4 bases outside the gene matches. This chain's CDR3 is CASSAGDSNQPQHF. The CDR3 coding sequence is TGTGCCAGCAGCGCGGGGGACAGTAATCAGCCCCAGCATTTT.

The chain joins TRBV28 to TRBJ2-7; 9 bases fit TRBD2. The CDR3 is 16 residues long. Germline V lookup: CDR1 MDHEN, CDR2 SYDVKM. Trimming cost V 3 bases and J 4 bases; bases outside gene matches: 10. This CDR3 is CASSFVEGREGYEQYF. The CDR3 nucleotides read TGTGCCAGCAGTTTCGTGGAAGGGCGGGAGGGATACGAGCAGTACTTC.

V gene TRBV28 combines with J gene TRBJ2-1, with TRBD2 identical over 9 bases. V trimming: 3 bases; J trimming: 5 bases; junction bases outside the gene matches: 5. Germline CDR1 is MDHEN and CDR2 is SYDVKM. The CDR3 is 15 amino acids. DNA of the CDR3: TGTGCCAGCAGTTTCCCCGGGACTAGCAACAATGAGCAGTTCTTC. Protein: CASSFPGTSNNEQFF. The full variable domain, its missing parts supplied by reference TRBV28 and TRBJ2-1, is DVKVTQSSRYLVKRTGEKVFLECVQDMDHENMFWYRQDPGLGLRLIYFSYDVKMKEKGDIPEGYSVSREKKERFSLILESASTNQTSMYLCASSFPGTSNNEQFFGPGTRLTVL.

V and J are TRBV7-3 and TRBJ2-2; D may be TRBD1 (6 bases). Germline CDR1 reads SGHTA; CDR2 reads FQGTGA. CDR3 length: 15 residues. V gave up 2 bases and J gave up 0 bases, with 7 bases separating them. In DNA form, the CDR3 reads TGTGCCAGCAGCTTAGGGGGCGCGAACACCGGGGAGCTGTTTTTT. Translation gives CASSLGGANTGELFF.

In its sample, this clone was seen a few times. V and J are TRBV27 and TRBJ2-1; a possible D gene is TRBD1 (8 bases). Trimming cost V 7 bases and J 9 bases, with 25 bases left between them. Per the germline V gene, CDR1 is MNHEY and CDR2 is SMNVEV (reference sequence). CDR3 length equals 16 residues. The CDR3 protein is CASNFLRTGRGSEQFF. As DNA, the CDR3 is TGTGCCAGCAACTTCCTACGGACAGGGAGGGGAAGTGAGCAGTTCTTC.

This chain links TRBV2 with TRBJ2-3; 9 bases agree with TRBD2. Trimming took 0 bases from V and 5 from J; bases not matched to a gene: 21. Per germline, CDR1 SNHLY and CDR2 FYNNEI. The CDR3 loop spans 21 amino acids. For the CDR3, the DNA is TGTGCCAGCAGTGAAGCGCTTAAGGGGACGGGTATAGCGGGAGATGGAGATACGCAGTATTTT. This sequence encodes CASSEALKGTGIAGDGDTQYF.

The rearrangement uses TRBV19 and TRBJ1-2; TRBD1 agrees at 7 bases. Trimming cost V 3 bases and J 6 bases; bases outside gene matches: 10. The CDR3 spans 15 residues. CDR1 and CDR2 (germline): LNHDA, SQIVND (reference sequence). The DNA for the CDR3 is TGTGCCAGTAGTATTGCCCCGGGACAGAAGGATGGCTACACCTTC. Translation gives CASSIAPGQKDGYTF.

This clone was observed once. V is TRBV7-2 and J is TRBJ1-1, with D possibly matching TRBD1 (5 bases). The CDR3 length is 15 residues. Trimming left V 1 base short and J 0 bases short, with 9 bases between. In germline, CDR1 is SGHTA, CDR2 FQGNSA. In DNA, the CDR3 is TGTGCCAGCAGCTTAGTAGGGACCTTGAACACTGAAGCTTTCTTT. It yields the protein CASSLVGTLNTEAFF.

The CDR3 region is CASSPDRREFF. CDR3 nucleotide sequence: TGCGCCAGCAGCCCGGACAGGAGGGAGTTCTTC. The chain carries TRBV23-1 and TRBJ2-1; weak D call: TRBD1 (7 bases). TRBV23-1 counts as an open reading frame of uncertain function. This CDR3 has 11 residues. Trimming shortened V by 6 bases and J by 14 bases, and 14 bases separated the two germline ends.

The chain links TRBV15 to TRBJ1-2; 7 nucleotides agree with TRBD1. The CDR3 consists of 15 residues. J gave up 3 bases and V 5 bases, and 9 bases lay outside the gene matches. CDR1 and CDR2 (germline): LNHNV, YYDKDF (reference sequence). The CDR3 sequence is CATSQMGQGDYGYTF. Here the CDR3 DNA reads TGTGCCACCAGCCAGATGGGGCAGGGGGACTATGGCTACACCTTC.

This clone is a singleton in its sample. The chain employs TRBV5-1 and TRBJ2-4; TRBD1 might be the D (7 bases). V was clipped by 3 bases and J by 5 bases, with 15 bases between them. Looked up from germline, CDR1 is SGHRS and CDR2 is YFSETQ. The CDR3 covers 15 residues. The CDR3 sequence: CASSSLDREENIQYF. The CDR3 DNA follows: TGCGCCAGCAGCTCGCTAGACAGGGAGGAAAACATTCAGTACTTC.

The chain is built from TRBV2 and TRBJ2-4; 8 bases fit TRBD1. J was trimmed by 0 bases and V by 5 bases; bases with no gene match: 12. Germline CDR1 is SNHLY and CDR2 is FYNNEI. CDR3 length: 18 residues. The CDR3 sequence is CASSPGFGQGIAKNIQYF. The CDR3 DNA reads TGTGCCAGCAGTCCTGGGTTCGGACAGGGTATAGCCAAAAACATTCAGTACTTC.